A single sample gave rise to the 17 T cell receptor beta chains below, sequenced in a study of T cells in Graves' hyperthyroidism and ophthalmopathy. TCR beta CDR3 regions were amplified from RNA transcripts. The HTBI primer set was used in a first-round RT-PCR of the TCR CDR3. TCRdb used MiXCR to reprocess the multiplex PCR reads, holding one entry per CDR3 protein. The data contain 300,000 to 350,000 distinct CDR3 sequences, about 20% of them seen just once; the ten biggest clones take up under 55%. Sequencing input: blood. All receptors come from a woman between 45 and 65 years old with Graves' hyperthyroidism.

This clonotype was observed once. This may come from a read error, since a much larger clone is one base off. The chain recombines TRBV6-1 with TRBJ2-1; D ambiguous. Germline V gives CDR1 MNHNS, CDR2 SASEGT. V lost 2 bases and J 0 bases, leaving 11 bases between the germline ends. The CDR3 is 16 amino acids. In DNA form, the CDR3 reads TGTGCCAGCAGTGAATCCGACCCAGGCTCCTACAATGAGCAGTTCTTC. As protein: CASSESDPGSYNEQFF.

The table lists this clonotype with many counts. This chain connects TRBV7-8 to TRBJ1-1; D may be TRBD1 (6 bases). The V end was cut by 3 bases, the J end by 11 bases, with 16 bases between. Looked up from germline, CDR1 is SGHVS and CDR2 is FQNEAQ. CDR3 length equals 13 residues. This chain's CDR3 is CASSFPNGQLAFF. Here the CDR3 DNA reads TGTGCCAGCAGCTTCCCTAACGGACAGTTGGCTTTCTTT.

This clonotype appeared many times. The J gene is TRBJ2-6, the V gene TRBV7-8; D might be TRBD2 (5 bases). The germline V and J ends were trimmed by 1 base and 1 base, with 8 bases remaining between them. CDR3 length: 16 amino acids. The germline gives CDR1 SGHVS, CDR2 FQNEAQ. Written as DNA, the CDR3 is TGTGCCAGCAGCTTAGTAGCGAAATCTGGGGCCAACGTCCTGACTTTC. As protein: CASSLVAKSGANVLTF.

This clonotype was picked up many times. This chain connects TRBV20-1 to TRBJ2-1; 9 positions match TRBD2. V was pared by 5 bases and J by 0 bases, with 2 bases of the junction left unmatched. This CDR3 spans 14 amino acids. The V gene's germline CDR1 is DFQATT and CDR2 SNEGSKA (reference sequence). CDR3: CSAPAGGSYNEQFF. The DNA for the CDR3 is TGCAGTGCTCCAGCGGGGGGCTCCTACAATGAGCAGTTCTTC.

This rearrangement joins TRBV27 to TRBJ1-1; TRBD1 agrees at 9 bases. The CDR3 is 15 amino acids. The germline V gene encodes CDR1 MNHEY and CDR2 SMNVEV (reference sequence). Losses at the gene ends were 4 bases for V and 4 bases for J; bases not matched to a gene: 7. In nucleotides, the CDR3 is TGTGCCAGCAGTTCCGGGACAGGGTGGGTCACTGAAGCTTTCTTT. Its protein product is CASSSGTGWVTEAFF.

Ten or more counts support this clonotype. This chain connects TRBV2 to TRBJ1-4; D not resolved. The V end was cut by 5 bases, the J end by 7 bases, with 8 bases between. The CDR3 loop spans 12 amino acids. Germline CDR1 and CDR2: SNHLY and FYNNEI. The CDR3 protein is CASSLGGEKLFF. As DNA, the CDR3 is TGTGCCAGCAGTCTGGGAGGTGAAAAACTGTTTTTT. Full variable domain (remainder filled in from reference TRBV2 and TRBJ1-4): EPEVTQTPSHQVTQMGQEVILRCVPISNHLYFYWYRQILGQKVEFLVSFYNNEISEKSEIFDDQFSVERPDGSNFTLKIRSTKLEDSAMYFCASSLGGEKLFFGSGTQLSVL.

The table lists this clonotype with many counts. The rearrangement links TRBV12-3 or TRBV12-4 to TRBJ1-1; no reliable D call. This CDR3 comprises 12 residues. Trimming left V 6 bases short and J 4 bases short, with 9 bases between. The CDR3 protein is CASRPDSTEAFF. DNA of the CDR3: TGTGCCAGCAGGCCTGATAGCACTGAAGCTTTCTTT.

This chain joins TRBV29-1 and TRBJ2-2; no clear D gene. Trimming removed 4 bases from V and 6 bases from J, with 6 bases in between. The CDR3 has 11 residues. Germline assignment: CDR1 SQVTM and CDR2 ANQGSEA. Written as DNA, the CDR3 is TGCAGCGTTGTGGAGTCCGGGGAGCTGTTTTTT. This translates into CSVVESGELFF.

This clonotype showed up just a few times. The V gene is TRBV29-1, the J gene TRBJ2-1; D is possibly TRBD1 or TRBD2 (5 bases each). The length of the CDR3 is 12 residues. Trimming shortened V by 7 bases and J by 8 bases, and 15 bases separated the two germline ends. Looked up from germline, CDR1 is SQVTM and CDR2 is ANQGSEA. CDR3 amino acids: CSAGDLSDEQFF. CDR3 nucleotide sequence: TGCAGCGCTGGGGACCTCTCCGATGAGCAGTTCTTC.

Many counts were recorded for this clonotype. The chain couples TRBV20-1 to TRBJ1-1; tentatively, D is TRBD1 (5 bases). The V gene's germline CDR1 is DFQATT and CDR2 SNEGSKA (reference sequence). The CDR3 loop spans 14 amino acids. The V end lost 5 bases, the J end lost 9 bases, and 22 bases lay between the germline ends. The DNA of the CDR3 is TGCAGTGCTGGCCTGAATGCGCAGGGAGAGAAAGCTTTCTTT. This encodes CSAGLNAQGEKAFF.

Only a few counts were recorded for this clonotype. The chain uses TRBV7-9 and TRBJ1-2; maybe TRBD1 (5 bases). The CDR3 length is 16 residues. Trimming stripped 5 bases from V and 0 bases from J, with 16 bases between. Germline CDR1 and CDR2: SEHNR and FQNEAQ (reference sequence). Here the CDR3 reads CASSTYIQGPNYGYTF. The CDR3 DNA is TGTGCCAGCAGCACATATATTCAGGGCCCTAACTATGGCTACACCTTC.

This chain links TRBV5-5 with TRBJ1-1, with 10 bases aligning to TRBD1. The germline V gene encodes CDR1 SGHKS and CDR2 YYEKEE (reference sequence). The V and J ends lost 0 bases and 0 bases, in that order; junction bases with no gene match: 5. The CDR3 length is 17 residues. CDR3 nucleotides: TGTGCCAGCAGCTTGGAATGGGGACAGGGGATGAACACTGAAGCTTTCTTT. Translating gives CASSLEWGQGMNTEAFF.

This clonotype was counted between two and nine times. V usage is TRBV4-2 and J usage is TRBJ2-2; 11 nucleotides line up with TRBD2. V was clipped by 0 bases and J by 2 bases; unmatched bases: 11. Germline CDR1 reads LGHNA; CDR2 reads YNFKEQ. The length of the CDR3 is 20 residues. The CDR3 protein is CASSQDAVAGGLGNTGELFF. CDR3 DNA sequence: TGTGCCAGCAGCCAAGATGCGGTAGCGGGGGGGCTGGGAAACACCGGGGAGCTGTTTTTT.

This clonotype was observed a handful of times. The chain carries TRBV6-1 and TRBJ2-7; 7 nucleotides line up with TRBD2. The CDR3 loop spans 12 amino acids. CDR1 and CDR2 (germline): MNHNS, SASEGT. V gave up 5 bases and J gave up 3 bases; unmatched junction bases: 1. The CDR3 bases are TGTGCCAGCAGTCGGGACTACTACGAGCAGTACGTC. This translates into CASSRDYYEQYV.

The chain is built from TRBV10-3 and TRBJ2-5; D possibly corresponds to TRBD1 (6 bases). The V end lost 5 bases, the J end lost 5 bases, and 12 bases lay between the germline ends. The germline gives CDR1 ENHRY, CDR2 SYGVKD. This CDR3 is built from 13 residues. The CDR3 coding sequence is TGTGCCATCAGTACCACAGGGATGGAGACCCAGTACTTC. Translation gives CAISTTGMETQYF.

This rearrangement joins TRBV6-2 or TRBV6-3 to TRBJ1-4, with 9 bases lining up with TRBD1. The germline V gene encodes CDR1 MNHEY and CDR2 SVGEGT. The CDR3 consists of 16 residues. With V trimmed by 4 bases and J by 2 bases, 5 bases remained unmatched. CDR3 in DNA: TGTGCCAGCAGTTCCGGGACAGGGCTGACTAATGAAAAACTGTTTTTT. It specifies CASSSGTGLTNEKLFF.

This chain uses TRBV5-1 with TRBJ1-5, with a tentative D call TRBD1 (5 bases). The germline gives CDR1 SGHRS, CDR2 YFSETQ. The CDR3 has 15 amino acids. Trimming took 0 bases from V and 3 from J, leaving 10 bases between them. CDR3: CASSLEGRDNQPQHF. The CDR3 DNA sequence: TGCGCCAGCAGCTTGGAGGGACGGGACAATCAGCCCCAGCATTTT.